This T cell receptor beta chain was observed in a study of blood T cell repertoires in COVID-19. Overall study: Acute and convalescent COVID-19 samples came from the United States, Italy and Spain. Sources were T cells, B-cell-depleted T cells, or PBMCs; the material itself was cDNA or gDNA.

As handled by the study authors: How many nucleated cells were present was estimated from reference gene primer amplification. Profiled with immunoSEQ multiplex PCR; TCRdb holds only in-frame clones, not every one. Clone size and V and J calls were adopted from that table, with D and trimming inferred from the DNA. The table records about 94,000 clones, roughly 84% of them present only once. Source material: peripheral blood. The source is a woman older than 75 with acute or convalescent COVID-19.

The CDR3 DNA follows: TGCAGTGCTTTGGACAGTAAACTGTTTTTT. It is translated as CSALDSKLFF. This chain joins TRBV20-1 and TRBJ1-4, with D possibly TRBD1 on 6 matching bases. The CDR3 runs 10 residues. Trimming removed 5 bases from V and 11 bases from J, with 9 bases in between. Germline V lookup: CDR1 DFQATT, CDR2 SNEGSKA (reference sequence).